These 14 T cell receptor beta chains were sequenced from one sample in a study of CD8 T cells in Susac syndrome. An input of roughly 0.5 to 1 ug of RNA was subjected to reverse transcription using random hexamers. TCRdb fed the immunoSEQ multiplex PCR reads into MiXCR, producing one record per CDR3 protein. This sample has about 100,000 distinct CDR3 sequences, with nearly 97% found just once. Sequencing used CD8+ T cells from PBMCs. The receptor source for this set is a human donor with Susac syndrome.

The CDR3 sequence: CSVAGVGLVGTGELFF. Here the CDR3 DNA reads TGCAGCGTTGCGGGCGTGGGACTAGTTGGCACCGGGGAGCTGTTTTTT. The V gene is TRBV29-1, the J gene TRBJ2-2; TRBD2 matches 8 bases. CDR1 and CDR2 from the germline V gene are SQVTM and ANQGSEA. The CDR3 runs to 16 residues. J lost 4 bases, V lost 4 bases, and 11 bases had no gene match.

The chain uses TRBV6-5 and TRBJ2-5, with D uncertain. Germline V CDR1 and CDR2: MNHEY, SVGAGI. CDR3 length equals 12 residues. With 6 bases removed from V and 2 bases from J, the gap between germline ends came to 7 bases. DNA for the CDR3: TGTGCCAGCAGCGGTGGACAAGAGACCCAGTACTTC. Amino acids: CASSGGQETQYF.

The chain carries TRBV7-2 and TRBJ2-5, with 8 nucleotides matching TRBD1. The J segment lost 3 bases and the V segment lost 5 bases, leaving 5 bases of the junction unmatched. Germline CDR1 SGHTA, CDR2 FQGNSA. CDR3 length: 14 residues. As DNA, the CDR3 is TGTGCCAGCAGCGTTAACAGGGGGAAAGAGACCCAGTACTTC. This gives the protein CASSVNRGKETQYF.

V usage is TRBV10-3 and J usage is TRBJ2-7; possible D gene TRBD1, 6 bases. This CDR3 has 14 amino acids. Trimming removed 2 bases from V and 5 bases from J, with 13 bases in between. Germline V gene data show CDR1 as ENHRY and CDR2 as SYGVKD. In DNA, the CDR3 is TGTGCCATCAGTGAGCCCGCAGGGGACCACGAGCAGTACTTC. This encodes CAISEPAGDHEQYF.

The gene calls are TRBV5-1 and TRBJ2-5, with D unclear. Trimming took off 0 bases at V and 5 bases at J, with 11 bases between the two ends. The CDR3 runs to 14 residues. Germline-derived CDR1 and CDR2 are SGHRS and YFSETQ. For the CDR3, the DNA is TGCGCCAGCAGCTTGGATGGGCGGCGGGAGACCCAGTACTTC. Its protein product is CASSLDGRRETQYF. Full variable domain (outside the CDR3, taken from reference TRBV5-1 and TRBJ2-5): KAGVTQTPRYLIKTRGQQVTLSCSPISGHRSVSWYQQTPGQGLQFLFEYFSETQRNKGNFPGRFSGRQFSNSRSEMNVSTLELGDSALYLCASSLDGRRETQYFGPGTRLLVL.

The table lists this clonotype with a count of one. V is TRBV29-1 and J is TRBJ1-3, with D uncertain. The ends were cut back, 1 base at V and 0 bases at J, with 10 bases in the middle. Germline V gene lookup returns CDR1 SQVTM and CDR2 ANQGSEA. CDR3 length equals 15 residues. CDR3 amino acids: CSVEGRHPSGNTIYF. The CDR3 coding sequence is TGCAGCGTTGAAGGGAGACACCCCTCTGGAAACACCATATATTTT.

The chain employs TRBV3-1 and TRBJ2-7; D gene unclear. Deletions cut 0 bases from V and 0 bases from J, with 15 bases between. Germline lookup yields CDR1 LGHDT and CDR2 YNNKEL (reference sequence). The CDR3 has 17 amino acids. In nucleotides, the CDR3 is TGTGCCAGCAGCCAAGATCCGAGCCTTACTTACTCCTACGAGCAGTACTTC. This translates into CASSQDPSLTYSYEQYF.

In DNA, the CDR3 is TGTGCCAGCGGTCGCAGGGGGCGGTCAGATACGCAGTATTTT. Protein sequence: CASGRRGRSDTQYF. The gene calls are TRBV28 and TRBJ2-3, with 8 positions matching TRBD1. The CDR3 is 14 amino acids. Unmatched junction bases numbered 8, after V lost 8 bases and J lost 4 bases. Germline CDR1 is MDHEN and CDR2 is SYDVKM.

The CDR3 sequence: CSVERVAGGGYTF. CDR3 in DNA: TGCAGCGTTGAAAGGGTGGCGGGGGGAGGCTACACCTTC. The chain uses TRBV29-1 and TRBJ1-2; TRBD1 might be the D (5 bases). The CDR3 spans 13 residues. Looked up from germline, CDR1 is SQVTM and CDR2 is ANQGSEA. Deletions cut 2 bases from V and 8 bases from J, with 15 bases between.

The chain uses TRBV2 and TRBJ2-6; possibly TRBD1 for D (6 bases). Germline-derived CDR1 and CDR2 are SNHLY and FYNNEI. The ends were cut back, 3 bases at V and 0 bases at J, with 12 bases in the middle. The CDR3 is 17 amino acids. CDR3 region: CASSDNQGHSGANVLTF. The CDR3 DNA follows: TGTGCCAGCAGTGATAATCAGGGGCACTCTGGGGCCAACGTCCTGACTTTC.

CDR3 in DNA: TGTGCCACCAGTGATCTAGCACCCGGGACAGAGAACAATGAGCAGTTCTTC. Translated: CATSDLAPGTENNEQFF. J is TRBJ2-1 and V is TRBV24-1, with 7 bases matching TRBD1. CDR3 length equals 17 residues. V lost 3 bases to trimming and J lost 5 bases; unmatched junction nucleotides: 12. Germline values: CDR1 KGHDR, CDR2 SFDVKD.

This clonotype appeared a single time. The chain has TRBV3-1 and TRBJ2-5; D ambiguous. In germline, CDR1 is LGHDT, CDR2 YNNKEL (reference sequence). V gave up 6 bases and J gave up 1 base, with 12 bases separating them. The CDR3 is made up of 14 amino acids. This CDR3 reads CASSYGAVQETQYF. The CDR3, as DNA: TGTGCCAGCAGTTACGGAGCTGTCCAAGAGACCCAGTACTTC.

This chain joins TRBV5-1 and TRBJ1-1; TRBD1 matches 7 bases. This CDR3 is built from 14 residues. With V trimmed by 5 bases and J by 4 bases, 8 bases remained unmatched. Germline V lookup: CDR1 SGHRS, CDR2 YFSETQ. The CDR3 region is CASSLQGPRTEAFF. In DNA, the CDR3 is TGCGCCAGCAGTTTACAGGGGCCGCGCACTGAAGCTTTCTTT.

The chain carries TRBV13 and TRBJ2-1; 10 nucleotides line up with TRBD1. Germline V gene sequence: CDR1 PRHDT, CDR2 FYEKMQ (reference sequence). J gave up 8 bases and V 0 bases, and 4 bases lay outside the gene matches. There are 15 residues in the CDR3. CDR3: CASSLGTGGNYEQFF. CDR3 coding DNA: TGTGCCAGCAGCTTAGGGACAGGGGGCAACTATGAGCAGTTCTTC.